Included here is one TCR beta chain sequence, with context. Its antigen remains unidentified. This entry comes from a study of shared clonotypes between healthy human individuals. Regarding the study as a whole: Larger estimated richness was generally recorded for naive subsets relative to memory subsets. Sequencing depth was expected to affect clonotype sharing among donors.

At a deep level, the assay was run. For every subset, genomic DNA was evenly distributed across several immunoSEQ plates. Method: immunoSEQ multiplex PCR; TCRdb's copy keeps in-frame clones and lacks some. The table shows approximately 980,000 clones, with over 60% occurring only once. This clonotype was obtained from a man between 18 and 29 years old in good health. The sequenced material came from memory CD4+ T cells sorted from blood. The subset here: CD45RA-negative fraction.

This chain's CDR3 is CASSPGKGETQYF. The CDR3, as DNA: TGTGCCAGCTCACCCGGGAAGGGAGAGACCCAGTACTTC. The chain employs TRBV18 and TRBJ2-5; D possibly corresponds to TRBD2 (5 bases). The V end was cut by 3 bases, the J end by 4 bases, with 9 bases between. CDR3 length: 13 amino acids. Germline loops: CDR1 KGHSH, CDR2 LQKENI.